These 15 T cell receptor beta chains came from one sample sequenced in a study of CD8+ T cells in alopecia areata. Pooled cutaneous lymph node cells were sorted using CD4, CD8alpha, NKG2D, NKG2ACE and other markers. It was cDNA, reverse transcribed from extracted RNA, that served as the sequencing template. Assay used: immunoSEQ multiplex PCR; TCRdb lists only in-frame clones, some missing. Recorded here are around 290,000 clones, none singletons. The sample comprised CD4+ T cells sorted from a lymph node. These receptors were taken from a C3H/HeJ mouse with alopecia areata. The strain's MHC haplotype is H2-k.

Worth noting for this clone: Genes and germline come from the mouse. The CDR3 end is not reached by the read, which stops 4 residues before it; the germline J gene fills it in. The rearrangement uses TRBV19 and TRBJ2-7, with TRBD2 matching over 11 bases. CDR3 size: 14 residues. Germline CDR1 and CDR2: FNHDT and SITEND (reference sequence). The part of the CDR3 DNA that was read is TGTGCCAGCAGTATGGACTGGGGGGCGTAT. It specifies CASSMDWGAY. The whole CDR3 reads CASSMDWGAYEQYF.

Concerning this clone itself: Gene names and germline refer to mouse. Coverage ceases 4 residues before the CDR3 finishes, and the germline J gene fills in the end. The chain combines TRBV14 with TRBJ2-1; 8 bases match TRBD1. Germline CDR1 is SGHDT and CDR2 is FRDEAV. The CDR3 consists of 13 residues. Incomplete CDR3 DNA: TGTGCCAGCAGCCCGACAGGGGTGGCT. Encoded protein: CASSPTGVA. The complete CDR3 protein is CASSPTGVAEQFF.

Of note for this clone: Mouse germline and gene names are used. The read gets to within 4 residues of the CDR3 end, and the germline J gene fills in the rest. The V call is TRBV5, the J call TRBJ2-1; 10 bases are shared with TRBD2. Germline CDR1 reads LGHNA; CDR2 reads YNLKQL (reference sequence). V lost 0 bases and J lost 4; bases outside the gene matches: 6. The CDR3 has 17 residues. The CDR3 spells CASSQDLGGRVYAEQFF. Incomplete CDR3 DNA: TGTGCCAGCAGCCAAGACCTGGGGGGGCGCGTGTATGCT.

This clone was detected only a few times. Mouse germline and gene names are used. The CDR3 extends 3 residues past the end of the read, so its final part is completed from the germline J gene. The J gene is TRBJ1-6, the V gene TRBV19; D uncertain. TRBJ1-6 is given ORF status, its function remaining uncertain. Germline CDR1 is FNHDT and CDR2 is SITEND (reference sequence). Trimming removed 2 bases at V and 7 bases at J, with 10 bases between. The CDR3 covers 14 residues. CDR3 bases read: TGTGCCAGCAGTATCGCCATTGGGAATTCGCCC. Translating gives CASSIAIGNSP. The whole CDR3 is CASSIAIGNSPLYF.

This clone has more than one count but fewer than ten. Mouse germline and gene names are used. The observed sequence ends 4 residues before the CDR3 terminus, with the missing tail filled in from the germline J gene. V usage is TRBV14 and J usage is TRBJ2-7; maybe TRBD1 (6 bases). Trimming took 7 bases from V and 2 from J, leaving 10 bases between them. The CDR3 contains 12 residues. The germline CDR1 and CDR2 sequences are SGHDT and FRDEAV. CDR3 DNA (partial): TGTGCCAGCCGTGGGACAACCTAT. It is translated as CASRGTTY. The entire CDR3 protein is CASRGTTYEQYF.

This clone was counted a few times. Gene and germline names: mouse. The CDR3 is cut off 4 residues early in the read; its end comes from the germline J gene. Other DNA sequences in this specimen translate into the identical CDR3. The gene calls are TRBV13-3 and TRBJ2-1; 10 bases are shared with TRBD2. The V segment lost 1 base and the J segment 3 bases; nucleotides outside the gene matches: 1. Germline lookup yields CDR1 NNHDY and CDR2 SYVADS. The CDR3 is 15 residues long. The CDR3 bases that were read are TGTGCCAGCAGTGATCTGGGGGGGCGCTATGCT. Its protein product is CASSDLGGRYA. The entire CDR3 protein reads CASSDLGGRYAEQFF.

Comment on this clone: Any gene name here is a mouse gene name. The DNA ends 4 residues before the CDR3 does, and the rest of the CDR3 is filled in from the germline J gene. This chain uses TRBV1 with TRBJ2-4, with a tentative D call TRBD1 (5 bases). CDR3 length: 15 residues. Germline V lookup: CDR1 NSQYPW, CDR2 LRSPGD (reference sequence). The V end was cut by 0 bases, the J end by 1 base, with 8 bases between. The covered CDR3 bases are TGCACCTGCAGTGCAGAATCACAGGGTCAAAAC. Amino acids: CTCSAESQGQN. The entire CDR3 protein reads CTCSAESQGQNTLYF.

Regarding this clone: Here the gene names and germline are mouse. The CDR3 end lies 4 residues beyond the end of the read and is filled in from the germline J gene. The chain is built from TRBV13-3 and TRBJ2-7, with 9 nucleotides matching TRBD2. Germline V lookup: CDR1 NNHDY, CDR2 SYVADS. J lost 3 bases, V lost 4 bases, and 2 bases had no gene match. The length of the CDR3 is 13 residues. CDR3 DNA, as far as it was read: TGTGCCAGCAGTTCGACTGGGGGCTAT. Protein sequence: CASSSTGGY. The CDR3 in its entirety is CASSSTGGYEQYF.

In regard to this clone: Mouse germline and gene names are used. The read is 4 residues too short to cover the CDR3 end, so that end is filled in from the germline J gene. The rearrangement joins TRBV19 to TRBJ1-4, with TRBD1 matching over 9 bases. CDR3 length: 13 residues. From germline, CDR1 is FNHDT and CDR2 SITEND (reference sequence). This CDR3 reads CASSLGQGERLFF. The covered CDR3 bases are TGTGCCAGCAGTCTGGGACAGGGCGAA.

For this clone: The genes and germline here are from mouse. The read terminates 4 residues ahead of where the CDR3 ends, so the germline J gene completes it. The chain is built from TRBV13-3 and TRBJ2-3; weak D call: TRBD1 (6 bases). Per germline, CDR1 NNHDY and CDR2 SYVADS. The length of the CDR3 is 15 residues. V shed 1 base and J shed 3 bases, with 12 bases lying between them. CDR3 residues: CASSDLGHKAETLYF. Partial CDR3 DNA: TGTGCCAGCAGTGATCTGGGACACAAAGCAGAA.

For this clone: The gene names given are mouse names. The CDR3 end falls 4 residues outside the read, so it is completed with the germline J gene. The J gene is TRBJ2-1, the V gene TRBV19, with 7 bases that match TRBD1. CDR1 FNHDT and CDR2 SITEND come from the germline V gene (reference sequence). The trim removed 6 bases at V and 4 bases at J, leaving 7 bases unmatched. The CDR3 loop spans 14 amino acids. Here the CDR3 reads CASTSGTEYAEQFF. The sequenced part of the CDR3 DNA is TGTGCCAGCACCTCCGGGACAGAATATGCT.

A note on this clone: This may arise from a read error, as a much more abundant clone is one base away. All gene names here are mouse names. From the germline J gene comes the end of the CDR3, since the read stops 4 residues before it. The V gene is TRBV1, the J gene TRBJ2-5, with a tentative D call TRBD1 (6 bases). Germline V lookup: CDR1 NSQYPW, CDR2 LRSPGD (reference sequence). V lost 5 bases and J 1 base, leaving 7 bases between the germline ends. This CDR3 region has 13 residues. CDR3 region: CTCSPGDQDTQYF. The covered CDR3 bases are TGCACCTGCAGTCCAGGGGACCAAGAC. Full variable domain (remainder filled in from reference TRBV1 and TRBJ2-5): VTLLEQNPRWRLVPRGQAVNLRCILKNSQYPWMSWYQQDLQKQLQWLFTLRSPGDKEVKSLPGADYLATRVTDTELRLQVANMSQGRTLYCTCSPGDQDTQYFGPGTRLLVL.

This clone was detected a few times. The gene symbols are mouse symbols. The read is 4 residues too short to cover the CDR3 end, so that end is filled in from the germline J gene. The rearrangement links TRBV17 to TRBJ1-1, with TRBD1 matching 7 bases. Germline V gives CDR1 MNHDT, CDR2 YYDKIL. V trimming: 0 bases; J trimming: 1 base; junction bases outside the gene matches: 2. This CDR3 has 15 residues. The part of the CDR3 DNA that was read is TGTGCTAGCAGTAGAGATCCAGGGGGGAACACA. Amino acid sequence: CASSRDPGGNT. The CDR3 reads in full as CASSRDPGGNTEVFF.

In the case of this clone: A much larger clone is a single base away; this may be a read error. The gene symbols are mouse symbols. The sequence runs out 4 residues before the end of the CDR3; the remainder is reconstructed from the germline J gene. Other DNA sequences in this specimen translate into the identical CDR3. The V call is TRBV13-3, the J call TRBJ1-2; 11 bases align to TRBD1. The CDR3 runs 13 residues. J gave up 4 bases and V 5 bases, and 1 base lay outside the gene matches. Germline V gene sequence: CDR1 NNHDY, CDR2 SYVADS. Incomplete CDR3 DNA: TGTGCCAGCAGGGGGACAGGGGGCTCC. The encoded protein is CASRGTGGS. The whole CDR3 protein reads CASRGTGGSDYTF.

In this sample, this clone turned up a few times. All gene names here are mouse names. CDR3: CASSPYRGHTGQLYF. The part of the CDR3 DNA that was read is TGTGCCAGCAGTCCCTACAGGGGGCACACCGGG. This sequence joins TRBV14 and TRBJ2-2; 9 nucleotides line up with TRBD1. The CDR3 end falls 4 residues outside the read, so it is completed with the germline J gene. V lost 4 bases, J lost 3 bases, and 4 bases stayed unmatched. The CDR3 consists of 15 residues. Germline loops: CDR1 SGHDT, CDR2 FRDEAV.